The T cell receptor (beta chain) under discussion was sequenced for a study of cytomegalovirus exposure and HLA in healthy donors. 13 Jbeta primers and 60 Vbeta primers were used for the PCR. TCRdb's table, derived via immunoSEQ multiplex PCR, lists solely in-frame clones and lacks some. Among about 160,000 clones, roughly three quarters were seen once, and the ten largest hold approximately 4.4%. CDR3 size: 15 residues. Germline values: CDR1 SGHTS, CDR2 YDEGEE. Note on this clone: Mismatch with germline at one junction end may stem from a read error.

This receptor was identified in a man between 18 and 29 years old in good health and CMV-seropositive. The sequencing sample was made of PBMCs. V usage is TRBV5-8 and J usage is TRBJ2-1, with 9 bases identical to TRBD2. This CDR3 is CASNLVLTSGDEQFF. For the CDR3, the DNA is TGTGCCAGCAACTTGGTACTGACTAGCGGTGATGAGCAGTTCTTC.